This TCR beta chain was identified during a study of T cells in Graves' hyperthyroidism and ophthalmopathy. Amplification of TCR beta CDR3 regions used RNA as the template. The TCR CDR3 first-round RT-PCR relied on the HTBI primer set. MiXCR, applied by TCRdb to the multiplex PCR reads, yields one record per CDR3 protein. This sample carries a few hundred thousand distinct CDR3 sequences, roughly a sixth of them seen once, and the ten largest clones take under 3.5%. The CDR3 sequence is 17 residues long. Trimming shortened V by 0 bases and J by 6 bases, and 15 bases separated the two germline ends. The germline V gene encodes CDR1 MGHRA and CDR2 YSYEKL.

The sequenced sample consisted of blood. The source is a woman aged 40 to 55 with Graves' ophthalmopathy. The rearrangement links TRBV4-1 to TRBJ1-6; D uncertain. CDR3 sequence: CASSQEGALSANSPLHF. CDR3 sequence (DNA): TGCGCCAGCAGCCAAGAAGGTGCCCTATCGGCTAATTCACCCCTCCACTTT.